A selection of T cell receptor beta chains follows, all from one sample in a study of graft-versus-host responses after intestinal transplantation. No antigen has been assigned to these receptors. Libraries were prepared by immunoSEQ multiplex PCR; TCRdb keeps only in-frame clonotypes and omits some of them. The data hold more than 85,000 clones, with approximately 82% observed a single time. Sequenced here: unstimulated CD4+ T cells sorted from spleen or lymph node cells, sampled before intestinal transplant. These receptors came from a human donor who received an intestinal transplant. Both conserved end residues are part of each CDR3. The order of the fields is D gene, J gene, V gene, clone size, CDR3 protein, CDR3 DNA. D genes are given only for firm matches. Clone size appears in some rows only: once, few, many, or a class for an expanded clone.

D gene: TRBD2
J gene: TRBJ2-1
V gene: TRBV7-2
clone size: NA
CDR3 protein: CASSLGLAGGSGEQFF
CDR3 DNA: TGTGCCAGCAGCTTGGGACTAGCGGGAGGATCTGGTGAGCAGTTCTTC

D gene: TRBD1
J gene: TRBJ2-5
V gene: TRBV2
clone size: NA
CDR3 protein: CASSENSGQGETQYF
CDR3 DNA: TGTGCCAGCAGTGAAAACTCTGGACAGGGCGAGACCCAGTACTTC

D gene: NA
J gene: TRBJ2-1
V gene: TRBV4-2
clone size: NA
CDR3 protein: CASSQGVGVYNEQFF
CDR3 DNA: TGTGCCAGCAGCCAAGGGGTAGGGGTATACAATGAGCAGTTCTTC

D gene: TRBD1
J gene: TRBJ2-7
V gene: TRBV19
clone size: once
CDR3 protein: CASSIMGQGAYEQYF
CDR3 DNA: TGTGCCAGTAGTATAATGGGACAGGGGGCCTACGAGCAGTACTTC

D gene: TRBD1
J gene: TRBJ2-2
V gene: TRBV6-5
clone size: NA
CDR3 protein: CASSYGTGYFGELFF
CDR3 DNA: TGTGCCAGCAGTTACGGGACAGGGTATTTCGGGGAGCTGTTTTTT

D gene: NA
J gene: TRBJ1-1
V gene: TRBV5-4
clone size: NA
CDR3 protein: CASSSDRHTEAFF
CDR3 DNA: TGTGCCAGCAGCTCGGACAGACACACTGAAGCTTTCTTT

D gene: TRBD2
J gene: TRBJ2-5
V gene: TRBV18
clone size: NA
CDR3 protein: CASSPILAAEQTQYF
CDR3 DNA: TGTGCCAGCTCACCGATTCTAGCGGCAGAACAGACCCAGTACTTC

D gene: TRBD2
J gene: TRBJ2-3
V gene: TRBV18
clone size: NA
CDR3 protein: CASSPRGGTGPDTQYF
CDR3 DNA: TGTGCCAGCTCACCACGGGGGGGAACGGGCCCAGATACGCAGTATTTT

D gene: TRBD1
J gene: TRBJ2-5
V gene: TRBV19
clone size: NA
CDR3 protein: CASSISQGAKETQYF
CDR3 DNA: TGTGCCAGTAGTATATCACAGGGGGCAAAGGAGACCCAGTACTTC

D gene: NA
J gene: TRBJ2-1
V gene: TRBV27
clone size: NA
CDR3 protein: CASSSPGGGEQFF
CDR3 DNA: TGTGCCAGCAGTTCTCCCGGGGGTGGTGAGCAGTTCTTC

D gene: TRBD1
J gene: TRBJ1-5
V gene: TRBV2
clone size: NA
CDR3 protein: CASSDEQGRGNQPQHF
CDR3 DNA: TGTGCCAGCAGTGACGAACAGGGGCGCGGGAATCAGCCCCAGCATTTT

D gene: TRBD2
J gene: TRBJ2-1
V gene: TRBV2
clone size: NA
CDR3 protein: CASHVPGTSSNEQFF
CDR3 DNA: TGTGCCAGCCACGTTCCGGGGACTAGCTCCAATGAGCAGTTCTTC

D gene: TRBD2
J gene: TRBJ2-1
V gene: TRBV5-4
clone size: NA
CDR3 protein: CASRSSGRVNEQFF
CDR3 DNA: TGTGCCAGCAGATCCAGCGGGAGAGTCAATGAGCAGTTCTTC

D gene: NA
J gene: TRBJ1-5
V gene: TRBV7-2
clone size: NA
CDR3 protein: CASNLAAFSNQPQHF
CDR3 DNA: TGTGCCAGCAACCTGGCGGCTTTTAGCAATCAGCCCCAGCATTTT

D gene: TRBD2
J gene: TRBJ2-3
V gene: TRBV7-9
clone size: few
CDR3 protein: CASNTGDLAGTDTQYF
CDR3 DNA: TGTGCCAGCAACACGGGGGATCTAGCGGGCACAGATACGCAGTATTTT

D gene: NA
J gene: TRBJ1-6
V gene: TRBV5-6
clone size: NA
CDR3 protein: CASSLAWGGANSPLHF
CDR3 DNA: TGTGCCAGCAGCTTGGCCTGGGGGGGGGCGAATTCACCCCTCCACTTT

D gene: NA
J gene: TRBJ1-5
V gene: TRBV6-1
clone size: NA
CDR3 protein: CASSDFGRGLDQPQHF
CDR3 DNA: TGTGCCAGCAGTGACTTTGGCAGGGGTCTGGATCAGCCCCAGCATTTT

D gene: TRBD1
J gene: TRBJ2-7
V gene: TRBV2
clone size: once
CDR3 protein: CASTLTGGGYEQYF
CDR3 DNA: TGTGCCAGCACCCTGACAGGGGGCGGCTACGAGCAGTACTTC

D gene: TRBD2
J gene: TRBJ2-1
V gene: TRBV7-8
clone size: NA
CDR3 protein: CASSLWRLAGLGDEQFF
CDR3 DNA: TGTGCCAGCAGCCTTTGGCGACTAGCGGGACTTGGCGATGAGCAGTTCTTC

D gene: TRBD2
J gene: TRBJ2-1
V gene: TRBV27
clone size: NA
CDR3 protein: CASANPGGADNEQFF
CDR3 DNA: TGTGCCAGCGCCAATCCGGGAGGGGCCGACAATGAGCAGTTCTTC

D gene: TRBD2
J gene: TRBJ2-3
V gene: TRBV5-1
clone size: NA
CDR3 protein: CASSLDGGVTDTQYF
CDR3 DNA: TGCGCCAGCAGCTTGGACGGGGGGGTCACAGATACGCAGTATTTT

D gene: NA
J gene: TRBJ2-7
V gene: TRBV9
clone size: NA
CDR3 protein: CASSVRGDEQYF
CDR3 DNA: TGTGCCAGCAGCGTCAGGGGTGACGAGCAGTACTTC

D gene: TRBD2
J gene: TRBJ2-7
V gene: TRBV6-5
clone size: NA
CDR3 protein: CASSYRGDVYEQYF
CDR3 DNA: TGTGCCAGCAGTTACCGGGGGGATGTATACGAGCAGTACTTC